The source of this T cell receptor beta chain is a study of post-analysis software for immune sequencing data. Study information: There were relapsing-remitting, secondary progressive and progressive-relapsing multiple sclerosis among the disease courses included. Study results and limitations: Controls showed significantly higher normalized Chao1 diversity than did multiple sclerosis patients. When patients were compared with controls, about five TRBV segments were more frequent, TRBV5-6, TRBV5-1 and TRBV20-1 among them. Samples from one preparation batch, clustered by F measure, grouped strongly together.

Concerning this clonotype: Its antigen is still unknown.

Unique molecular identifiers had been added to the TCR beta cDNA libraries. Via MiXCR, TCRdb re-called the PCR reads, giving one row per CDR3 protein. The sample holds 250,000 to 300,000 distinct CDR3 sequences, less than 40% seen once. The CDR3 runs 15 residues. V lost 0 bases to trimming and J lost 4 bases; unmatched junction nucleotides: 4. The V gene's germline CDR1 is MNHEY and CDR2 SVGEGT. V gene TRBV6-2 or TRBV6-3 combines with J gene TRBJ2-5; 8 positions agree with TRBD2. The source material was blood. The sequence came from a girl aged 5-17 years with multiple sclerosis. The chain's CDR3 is CASSYSGGGRETQYF. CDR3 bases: TGTGCCAGCAGTTACTCTGGCGGGGGGAGAGAGACCCAGTACTTC.